Shown below are 31 T cell receptor beta chains from a single sample sequenced in a study of T cell changes during pregnancy in multiple sclerosis. Method: immunoSEQ multiplex PCR; TCRdb's copy keeps in-frame clones and lacks some. The repertoire holds 40,000 to 55,000 clones, with around 93% as singletons. Sequenced here: CD8+ T cells from peripheral blood mononuclear cells, sampled in the second trimester of pregnancy. The receptors shown here come from a female donor with multiple sclerosis, enrolled in a pregnancy study.

The sample holds a few counts of this clone. The chain recombines TRBV4-2 with TRBJ2-7, with 10 positions matching TRBD1. The germline CDR1 and CDR2 sequences are LGHNA and YNFKEQ. Unmatched junction bases numbered 7, after V lost 0 bases and J lost 5 bases. The length of the CDR3 is 16 residues. The CDR3 protein is CASSQDTGQGFDEQYF. As DNA, the CDR3 is TGTGCCAGCAGCCAAGATACGGGACAGGGGTTCGACGAGCAGTACTTC.

The chain combines TRBV7-9 with TRBJ2-3; maybe TRBD1 (6 bases). CDR1 and CDR2 from the germline V gene are SEHNR and FQNEAQ (reference sequence). V dropped 11 bases and J dropped 2 bases, with 14 bases sitting between them. CDR3 length: 13 amino acids. CDR3 sequence (DNA): TGTGCCGTCCCGGGACACATCACAGATACGCAGTATTTT. This codes for CAVPGHITDTQYF. Together with reference TRBV7-9 and TRBJ2-3, the CDR3 gives the full variable domain: DTGVSQNPRHKITKRGQNVTFRCDPISEHNRLYWYRQTLGQGPEFLTYFQNEAQLEKSRLLSDRFSAERPKGSFSTLEIQRTEQGDSAMYLCAVPGHITDTQYFGPGTRLTVL.

This chain connects TRBV11-2 to TRBJ2-6, with D tentatively TRBD1 (5 bases). V shed 1 base and J shed 3 bases, with 13 bases lying between them. This CDR3 spans 17 amino acids. Germline V gene lookup returns CDR1 SGHAT and CDR2 FQNNGV. CDR3 sequence (DNA): TGTGCCAGCAGCTTAGTTGTAATCAGGGTTGGGGCCAACGTCCTGACTTTC. This encodes CASSLVVIRVGANVLTF.

The rearrangement joins TRBV6-4 to TRBJ2-1; 9 bases line up with TRBD2. The J segment lost 6 bases and the V segment lost 2 bases, leaving 5 bases of the junction unmatched. The germline gives CDR1 MRHNA, CDR2 SNTAGT. The CDR3 totals 15 residues. The CDR3 here is CASSDETSGANEQFF. DNA for the CDR3: TGTGCCAGCAGTGACGAGACTAGCGGAGCCAATGAGCAGTTCTTC.

The V call is TRBV7-9, the J call TRBJ2-1; 15 positions agree with TRBD2. J gave up 0 bases and V 7 bases, and 10 bases lay outside the gene matches. The CDR3 length is 19 residues. Germline CDR1 is SEHNR and CDR2 is FQNEAQ (reference sequence). CDR3 sequence reads: CASIFPGLAGGPSYNEQFF. In nucleotides, the CDR3 is TGTGCCAGCATCTTCCCGGGACTAGCGGGGGGCCCCTCCTACAATGAGCAGTTCTTC.

This chain connects TRBV7-9 to TRBJ2-1; 7 nucleotides line up with TRBD2. V shed 5 bases, J shed 5 bases, and the junction held 9 bases outside the gene matches. This CDR3 contains 15 residues. Germline V gene data show CDR1 as SEHNR and CDR2 as FQNEAQ (reference sequence). CDR3 loop: CASSPRVAGHNEQFF. As DNA, the CDR3 is TGTGCCAGCAGCCCCCGGGTAGCGGGCCACAATGAGCAGTTCTTC.

The rearrangement uses TRBV14 and TRBJ2-3; TRBD1 matches at 9 bases. The CDR3 totals 16 residues. Germline assignment: CDR1 SGHDN and CDR2 FVKESK. V dropped 4 bases and J dropped 0; count of bases not matched to a gene: 5. The CDR3 sequence: CASSPWDRESTDTQYF. DNA for the CDR3: TGTGCCAGCAGCCCCTGGGACAGGGAGAGCACAGATACGCAGTATTTT.

The J gene is TRBJ2-7, the V gene TRBV5-4, with TRBD2 matching over 15 bases. In germline, CDR1 is SGHNT, CDR2 YYREEE (reference sequence). The CDR3 contains 19 residues. V lost 4 bases to trimming and J lost 0 bases; unmatched junction nucleotides: 11. CDR3 in DNA: TGTGCCAGCAGCGGTGGACTAGCGGGGGGGACAACGCGCTCCTACGAGCAGTACTTC. It translates to CASSGGLAGGTTRSYEQYF.

The chain uses TRBV4-3 and TRBJ1-4, with D unclear. Deletions cut 1 base from V and 8 bases from J, with 14 bases between. Looked up from germline, CDR1 is LGHNA and CDR2 is YSLEER. CDR3 size: 15 residues. Here the CDR3 reads CASSQGKPFGEKLFF. The CDR3 DNA sequence: TGCGCCAGCAGCCAAGGAAAGCCCTTCGGGGAAAAACTGTTTTTT.

The chain has TRBV4-2 and TRBJ2-7; no clear D gene. CDR3 length equals 13 residues. V was pared by 0 bases and J by 2 bases, with 5 bases between. From germline, CDR1 is LGHNA and CDR2 YNFKEQ. The CDR3 sequence is CASSQEPAYEQYF. In DNA, the CDR3 is TGTGCCAGCAGCCAAGAGCCAGCCTACGAGCAGTACTTC.

V is TRBV27 and J is TRBJ2-5; 13 bases align to TRBD2. Trimming removed 6 bases from V and 5 bases from J; junction bases left unmatched: 15. Germline-derived CDR1 and CDR2 are MNHEY and SMNVEV (reference sequence). The CDR3 consists of 18 residues. The DNA of the CDR3 is TGTGCCAGCAGCCTGGGACTAGCGGGGTTGTCGGGTCGGGAGACCCAGTACTTC. It is translated as CASSLGLAGLSGRETQYF.

J is TRBJ1-1 and V is TRBV4-2; 8 bases agree with TRBD1. Germline V CDR1 and CDR2: LGHNA, YNFKEQ. There are 13 residues in the CDR3. Losses at the gene ends were 7 bases for V and 5 bases for J; bases not matched to a gene: 6. DNA of the CDR3: TGTGCCAGCAAGACAGGGGCAGAAACTGAAGCTTTCTTT. Translated, it gives CASKTGAETEAFF.

This chain uses TRBV9 with TRBJ1-2; 9 bases line up with TRBD1. The CDR3 has 16 amino acids. The V and J ends lost 4 bases and 0 bases, in that order; junction bases with no gene match: 7. The V gene's germline CDR1 is SGDLS and CDR2 YYNGEE. The CDR3 loop reads CASSPGTGPTNYGYTF. The CDR3 DNA follows: TGTGCCAGCAGCCCCGGGACAGGGCCTACTAACTATGGCTACACCTTC.

This clone came up once. The chain recombines TRBV7-9 with TRBJ2-1, with D perhaps matching TRBD1 (6 bases). Germline CDR1 and CDR2: SEHNR and FQNEAQ (reference sequence). The CDR3 covers 15 residues. The V gene lost 1 base and the J gene lost 1 base, with 8 bases spanning the gap. The CDR3 nucleotides read TGTGCCAGCAGCTTAGTAGGGGGATCCTACAATGAGCAGTTCTTC. Translation gives CASSLVGGSYNEQFF.

The chain links TRBV5-6 to TRBJ1-2; 7 bases line up with TRBD1. V shed 4 bases and J 0 bases; nucleotides not matched to a gene: 6. CDR1 is SGHDT and CDR2 is YYEEEE in the germline V gene. The CDR3 has 15 amino acids. CDR3 DNA: TGTGCCAGCAGCCACCCCGGGACAGCTAACTATGGCTACACCTTC. Translating gives CASSHPGTANYGYTF.

This rearrangement joins TRBV25-1 to TRBJ2-2, with 7 bases identical to TRBD2. V dropped 4 bases and J dropped 1; count of bases not matched to a gene: 6. The CDR3 runs to 16 residues. Germline values: CDR1 MGHDK, CDR2 SYGVNS. The CDR3 region is CASSVVGRENTGELFF. The CDR3 nucleotides read TGTGCCAGCAGTGTGGTTGGGAGGGAGAACACCGGGGAGCTGTTTTTT.

The CDR3 coding sequence is TGTGCCACAGGGGAGAGACAGGGGCTGTTCTTC. This encodes CATGERQGLFF. The gene calls are TRBV6-9 and TRBJ2-1; 8 positions match TRBD1. V was pared by 10 bases and J by 15 bases, with 11 bases of the junction left unmatched. There are 11 residues in the CDR3. CDR1 MNHGY and CDR2 SVAAGI come from the germline V gene.

The chain combines TRBV4-2 with TRBJ1-1; TRBD1 aligns across 7 bases. Germline loops: CDR1 LGHNA, CDR2 YNFKEQ. CDR3 size: 15 residues. With V trimmed by 0 bases and J by 5 bases, 6 bases remained unmatched. CDR3 nucleotide sequence: TGTGCCAGCAGCCAAGATGGCACAGGGGTGACTGAAGCTTTCTTT. Translating it yields CASSQDGTGVTEAFF.

The CDR3 spells CASSPGGANYGYTF. Written as DNA, the CDR3 is TGTGCCAGCTCCCCCGGGGGTGCTAACTATGGCTACACCTTC. The rearrangement joins TRBV11-2 to TRBJ1-2; possible D gene TRBD1, 5 bases. The CDR3 length is 14 residues. Germline values: CDR1 SGHAT, CDR2 FQNNGV. V lost 8 bases and J lost 0, with 13 bases in between.

This rearrangement joins TRBV19 to TRBJ1-5; no clear D. V was shortened by 7 bases and J by 7 bases, with 11 bases between the two germline ends. The length of the CDR3 is 12 residues. Germline values: CDR1 LNHDA, CDR2 SQIVND (reference sequence). This CDR3 reads CASKGGGQPQHF. The CDR3 DNA reads TGTGCCAGTAAGGGAGGAGGGCAGCCCCAGCATTTT.

V is TRBV7-9 and J is TRBJ2-7; D remains ambiguous. Trimming shortened V by 4 bases and J by 6 bases, and 7 bases separated the two germline ends. The CDR3 has 11 amino acids. From germline, CDR1 is SEHNR and CDR2 FQNEAQ (reference sequence). CDR3 nucleotide sequence: TGTGCCAGCAGCTCACTGAGCGAGCAGTACTTC. This encodes CASSSLSEQYF.

The chain links TRBV9 to TRBJ2-2; maybe TRBD1 (6 bases). Trimming left V 0 bases short and J 6 bases short, with 12 bases between. The CDR3 is made up of 15 amino acids. Germline V gene sequence: CDR1 SGDLS, CDR2 YYNGEE. In nucleotides, the CDR3 is TGTGCCAGCAGCGTAGGTGGGGGCGCGGCCGGGGAGCTGTTTTTT. This translates into CASSVGGGAAGELFF.

This chain links TRBV7-9 with TRBJ1-1; no definite D call. The V gene lost 6 bases and the J gene lost 5 bases, with 7 bases spanning the gap. The length of the CDR3 is 11 residues. Germline V gene data show CDR1 as SEHNR and CDR2 as FQNEAQ (reference sequence). CDR3 sequence: CASRGGTEAFF. In DNA, the CDR3 is TGTGCCAGCAGGGGAGGAACTGAAGCTTTCTTT.

The V call is TRBV30, the J call TRBJ1-1, with D maybe TRBD1 (5 bases). V shed 3 bases and J shed 3 bases, with 17 bases lying between them. CDR3 length: 15 amino acids. CDR1 and CDR2 (germline): GTSNPN, SVGIG (reference sequence). This CDR3 is CAWRSWGGRDTEAFF. CDR3 sequence (DNA): TGTGCCTGGAGGTCCTGGGGGGGTAGGGACACTGAAGCTTTCTTT.

The chain recombines TRBV13 with TRBJ2-2, with TRBD2 identical over 7 bases. Trimming removed 1 base from V and 1 base from J; junction bases left unmatched: 3. Per the germline V gene, CDR1 is PRHDT and CDR2 is FYEKMQ (reference sequence). The CDR3 covers 16 residues. CDR3 bases: TGTGCCAGCAGCTTAGTGGCGGGGGAGAACACCGGGGAGCTGTTTTTT. It specifies CASSLVAGENTGELFF.

V usage is TRBV9 and J usage is TRBJ1-1; the D is unclear. The V end lost 0 bases, the J end lost 1 base, and 7 bases lay between the germline ends. This CDR3 is 14 amino acids long. The germline CDR1 and CDR2 sequences are SGDLS and YYNGEE. DNA for the CDR3: TGTGCCAGCAGCGTAGAGGCGGCGAACACTGAAGCTTTCTTT. This translates into CASSVEAANTEAFF.

The rearrangement links TRBV7-9 to TRBJ1-1; no clear D. This CDR3 is 12 amino acids long. CDR1 SEHNR and CDR2 FQNEAQ come from the germline V gene (reference sequence). V was trimmed by 2 bases and J by 6 bases, leaving 7 bases between them. Here the CDR3 reads CASSLSVPEAFF. The CDR3 bases are TGTGCCAGCAGCTTATCTGTCCCTGAAGCTTTCTTT.

The chain is built from TRBV4-2 and TRBJ1-2; 10 bases fit TRBD1. The length of the CDR3 is 16 residues. Per the germline V gene, CDR1 is LGHNA and CDR2 is YNFKEQ. The ends lost 3 bases at V and 2 bases at J; junction bases unmatched: 6. For the CDR3, the DNA is TGTGCCAGCAGCCACGATCGACAGGGGGCGAACTATGGCTACACCTTC. It is translated as CASSHDRQGANYGYTF.

The chain combines TRBV6-5 with TRBJ1-2; D is undetermined. V gave up 0 bases and J gave up 8 bases, with 19 bases separating them. The V gene's germline CDR1 is MNHEY and CDR2 SVGAGI. This CDR3 has 16 amino acids. The CDR3 DNA sequence: TGTGCCAGCAGTTACTCGACGGAGTCCCCGGGAGTGGGCTACACCTTC. This translates into CASSYSTESPGVGYTF.

CDR3 bases: TGTGCCAGCAGCTCGACAGCCATGAACACTGAAGCTTTCTTT. Amino acid sequence: CASSSTAMNTEAFF. The rearrangement uses TRBV7-2 and TRBJ1-1; tentative D call: TRBD1 (5 bases). Germline V gene sequence: CDR1 SGHTA, CDR2 FQGNSA. V was cut by 4 bases and J by 0 bases, with 9 bases left in between. The CDR3 runs 14 residues.

The chain employs TRBV9 and TRBJ1-4; D unresolved. The CDR3 runs 14 residues. The germline V and J ends were trimmed by 4 bases and 2 bases, with 9 bases remaining between them. Germline V lookup: CDR1 SGDLS, CDR2 YYNGEE. Here the CDR3 reads CASSLGDTNEKLFF. CDR3 nucleotide sequence: TGTGCCAGCAGCCTCGGGGATACTAATGAAAAACTGTTTTTT. Variable domain in full (rest from reference TRBV9 and TRBJ1-4): DSGVTQTPKHLITATGQRVTLRCSPRSGDLSVYWYQQSLDQGLQFLIQYYNGEERAKGNILERFSAQQFPDLHSELNLSSLELGDSALYFCASSLGDTNEKLFFGSGTQLSVL.